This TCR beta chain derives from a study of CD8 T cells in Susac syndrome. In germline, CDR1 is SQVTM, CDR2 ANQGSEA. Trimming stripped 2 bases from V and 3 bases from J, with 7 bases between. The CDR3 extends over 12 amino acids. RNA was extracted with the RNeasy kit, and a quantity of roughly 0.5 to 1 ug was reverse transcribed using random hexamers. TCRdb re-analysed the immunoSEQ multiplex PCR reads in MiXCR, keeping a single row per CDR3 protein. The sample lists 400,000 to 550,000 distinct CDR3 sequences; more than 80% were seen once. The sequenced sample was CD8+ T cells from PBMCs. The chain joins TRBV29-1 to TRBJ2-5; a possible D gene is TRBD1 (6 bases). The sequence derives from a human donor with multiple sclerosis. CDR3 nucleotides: TGCAGCGTTGAACCAGGGGAAGAGACCCAGTACTTC. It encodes CSVEPGEETQYF.